Listed below are T cell receptor beta chains from one sample, sequenced in a study of T-cell reconstitution after alpha-beta-depleted transplantation in children. TCRdb itself ran the PCR reads through MiXCR, one entry per CDR3 protein. The table shows approximately 88,000 distinct CDR3 sequences, with 10% to 15% occurring only once. Sequencing used PBMCs from the stem cell graft donor, obtained from the stem cell graft. These receptors came from a human donor who donated a stem cell graft to a child with inherited bone marrow failure. The CDR3 runs from the conserved cysteine through the conserved F or W. A D gene is named only where the DNA matches it firmly. Some rows have no size entry. The others give once, few or many, or a class for an expanded clone.

V	D	J	size	DNA	CDR3
TRBV7-2	TRBD1	TRBJ1-5	.	TGTGCCAGCAGCTTAGGGCCGAAGACAGGGGGCCCCGATAGCAATCAGCCCCAGCATTTT	CASSLGPKTGGPDSNQPQHF
TRBV27	.	TRBJ2-5	many	TGTGCCAGCAGTCACAGGGTAACAGAGACCCAGTACTTC	CASSHRVTETQYF
TRBV18	TRBD1	TRBJ1-2	.	TGTGCCAGCTCCCCGGGACAGGGCTACTATGGCTACACCTTC	CASSPGQGYYGYTF
TRBV12-3/TRBV12-4	TRBD1	TRBJ1-4	many	TGTGCCAGCAGTACGCGACCGGGACAGTATGAAAAACTGTTTTTT	CASSTRPGQYEKLFF
TRBV29-1	TRBD1	TRBJ1-2	many	TGCAGCGTGTCCGGGACAGGATTTTCTGGCTACACCTTC	CSVSGTGFSGYTF
TRBV7-9	.	TRBJ1-1	few	TGTGCCAGCAGCTTAGGGGAAAATGAAGCTTTCTTT	CASSLGENEAFF
TRBV4-1	.	TRBJ1-5	many	TGCGCCAGCAGCCAAGTGCCAGAAAATCAGCCCCAGCATTTT	CASSQVPENQPQHF
TRBV7-2	.	TRBJ1-1	many	TGTGCCAGCAGCCCTTGGGCCCCCGCCATGGTGAACACTGAAGCTTTCTTT	CASSPWAPAMVNTEAFF
TRBV7-2	.	TRBJ1-4	many	TGTGCCAGCAGCTTAGGACAGGTTGCAACTAATGAAAAACTGTTTTTT	CASSLGQVATNEKLFF
TRBV2	.	TRBJ2-1	many	TGTGCCAGCAGTGTTTATAGGGGTCTTACTGAGCAGTTCTTC	CASSVYRGLTEQFF
TRBV13	.	TRBJ2-1	few	TGTGCCAGCAGCTGGGGGTTGGGGGCGAACAATGAGCAGTTCTTC	CASSWGLGANNEQFF
TRBV7-2	TRBD1	TRBJ1-1	many	TGTGCCAGCAGCGCCCCCAGGGGGCGTGTAACTGAAGCTTTCTTT	CASSAPRGRVTEAFF
TRBV9	.	TRBJ2-3	few	TGTGCCAGCAGCGTTAGAGTGGCAGTGGTGGAAGATACGCAGTATTTT	CASSVRVAVVEDTQYF
TRBV29-1	.	TRBJ2-5	many	TGCAGCGGCGCGCCGCGGGCGGGAGAGACCCAGTACTTC	CSGAPRAGETQYF
TRBV12-3/TRBV12-4	.	TRBJ1-2	many	TGTGCCAGCAGTTTTCGAGCCTATGGCTACACCTTC	CASSFRAYGYTF
TRBV5-1	.	TRBJ2-1	many	TGCGCCAGCAGCTTGTCAGGGCTGGATGAGCAGTTCTTC	CASSLSGLDEQFF
TRBV10-3	.	TRBJ2-1	.	TGTGCCATCAGTGAGTCCTTGGGGCAGTTCTTC	CAISESLGQFF
TRBV5-5	.	TRBJ2-7	many	TGTGCCAGCAGCTTGTACGAACTCGAGCAGTACTTC	CASSLYELEQYF
TRBV5-1	TRBD1	TRBJ2-7	many	TGCGCCAGCAGCTTGGGACAGGGCAGCTCCTACGAGCAGTACTTC	CASSLGQGSSYEQYF
TRBV5-1	TRBD1	TRBJ1-1	many	TGCGCCAGCAACCCGGGAGGGACAGGGGTCCGCACTGAAGCTTTCTTT	CASNPGGTGVRTEAFF
TRBV20-1	TRBD2	TRBJ2-2	many	TGCAGTGCTACCCCTCCTAGCGGGGGAGTGGGCGGGGAGCTGTTTTTT	CSATPPSGGVGGELFF
TRBV10-3	TRBD2	TRBJ2-7	many	TGTGCCATCGGGACTAGCGGGAGTCTGTACGAGCAGTACTTC	CAIGTSGSLYEQYF
TRBV4-3	.	TRBJ2-5	many	TGCGCCAGCAGCCAAGATTCCGCAGCGGAGACCCAGTACTTC	CASSQDSAAETQYF
TRBV12-3/TRBV12-4	.	TRBJ2-1	many	TGTGCCAGCAGTCCTGAGGTGATGAACGGTGAGCAGTTCTTC	CASSPEVMNGEQFF
TRBV7-2	TRBD2	TRBJ2-1	once	TGTGCCAGCAGCTTCTCTAGCGGTAATGAGCAGTTCTTC	CASSFSSGNEQFF
TRBV28	TRBD1	TRBJ1-5	many	TGTGCCAGCAGTTTGTGGGAGGGACAGGATGGTGGACAGCCCCAGCATTTT	CASSLWEGQDGGQPQHF
TRBV5-1	TRBD2	TRBJ2-1	many	TGCGCCAGCAGGATCCCGGGACTAGCGGCCTACAATGAGCAGTTCTTC	CASRIPGLAAYNEQFF
TRBV11-3	TRBD2	TRBJ2-1	once	TGTGCCAGCAGCTTAGAGTCTAGCGGGGACAATGAGCAGTTCTTC	CASSLESSGDNEQFF
TRBV5-8	TRBD2	TRBJ2-5	many	TGTGCCAGCAGCCCGGGCGTGGAGCGGGGGGCTCAAGAGACCCAGTACTTC	CASSPGVERGAQETQYF
TRBV7-9	.	TRBJ1-1	many	TGTGCCAGCAGCCCGGAAGCTTTCTTT	CASSPEAFF
TRBV5-1	TRBD1	TRBJ1-6	.	TGCGCCAGCAGCTCCGGGACAGGGGGGTCACCCCTCCACTTT	CASSSGTGGSPLHF
TRBV6-5	.	TRBJ1-2	many	TGTGCCAGCAGACTGACAGAAAACTATGGCTACACCTTC	CASRLTENYGYTF
TRBV18	.	TRBJ2-3	.	TGTGCCAGCTCACCGTCCGGGGGCAGGACAGATACGCAGTATTTT	CASSPSGGRTDTQYF
TRBV7-9	.	TRBJ2-7	many	TGTGCCAGCAGGACTTTGGGGTCCCACGAGCAGTACTTC	CASRTLGSHEQYF
TRBV6-1	.	TRBJ2-7	many	TGTGCCAGCAGTGAGTTGGCAGGGGTGTTCGAGCAGTACTTC	CASSELAGVFEQYF
TRBV28	.	TRBJ1-5	many	TGTGCCAGCAGTTTGGGTCAGGGGTATCGTCAGCCCCAGCATTTT	CASSLGQGYRQPQHF
TRBV29-1	TRBD1	TRBJ2-1	many	TGCAGCGTCGGACAGGGAATCGGTGGGAGTGAGCAGTTCTTC	CSVGQGIGGSEQFF
TRBV4-1	TRBD1	TRBJ2-7	many	TGCGCCAGCAGCCCGGGACAGCTGGCCTACGAGCAGTACTTC	CASSPGQLAYEQYF
TRBV28	TRBD2	TRBJ2-1	.	TGTGCCAGCAGTGCCCCCGGTTATGGCGGGAGGGCCGGGGGCTCCTACAATGAGCAGTTCTTC	CASSAPGYGGRAGGSYNEQFF
TRBV20-1	.	TRBJ2-7	many	TGCAGTGCTAGGCCGTTCACGGGGGATCCTTACGAGCAGTACTTC	CSARPFTGDPYEQYF
TRBV12-3/TRBV12-4	.	TRBJ2-5	many	TGTGCCAGCAGTTTCCGAAGGTGGGGCGCGGGGGCCAAAGAGACCCAGTACTTC	CASSFRRWGAGAKETQYF
TRBV5-1	.	TRBJ2-2	many	TGCGCCAGCACACCCCAGGGGAACACCGGGGAGCTGTTTTTT	CASTPQGNTGELFF
TRBV5-6	.	TRBJ2-1	few	TGTGCCAGCAGCCCCATCGTCGGACGGGGATTGTTCGTAGATGAGCAGTTCTTC	CASSPIVGRGLFVDEQFF
TRBV12-3/TRBV12-4	.	TRBJ2-2	many	TGTGCCAGCAGTTTATACGGGTCGAACACCGGGGAGCTGTTTTTT	CASSLYGSNTGELFF